These 14 T cell receptor beta chains originate from one sample sequenced in a study of blood T cells in healthy people across ages. A second about 7 to 11 cycle PCR used barcoded and J-beta primers. TCRdb itself ran the 5' RACE reads through MiXCR, one entry per CDR3 protein. The sample has fewer than 2,000,000 distinct CDR3 sequences; about 32% are singletons. Sequences were obtained from blood. The receptors derive from a woman aged 25-40 years in good health.

The chain uses TRBV5-5 and TRBJ1-1; weak D call: TRBD1 (5 bases). CDR3 length equals 14 residues. V dropped 1 base and J dropped 4 bases, with 11 bases sitting between them. Germline CDR1 and CDR2: SGHKS and YYEKEE (reference sequence). The CDR3 sequence is CASSLQARATEAFF. In nucleotides, the CDR3 is TGTGCCAGCAGCTTGCAAGCCAGGGCCACTGAAGCTTTCTTT.

In its sample, this clonotype was seen a few times. The chain uses TRBV28 and TRBJ2-7, with no clear D. Trimming took off 6 bases at V and 0 bases at J, with 15 bases between the two ends. CDR1 is MDHEN and CDR2 is SYDVKM in the germline V gene. The CDR3 contains 15 residues. CDR3 sequence: CASSLLGRSSYEQYF. The CDR3 nucleotides are TGTGCCAGCAGCCTATTAGGCCGCAGCTCCTACGAGCAGTACTTC.

For the CDR3, the DNA is TGTGCCAGCAGCGCCGGGACTCCAGCGGACTATGGCTACACCTTC. Its protein product is CASSAGTPADYGYTF. The chain couples TRBV13 to TRBJ1-2; maybe TRBD1 (5 bases). The CDR3 totals 15 residues. V lost 5 bases and J lost 3, with 16 bases in between. CDR1 is PRHDT and CDR2 is FYEKMQ in the germline V gene (reference sequence).

Here the CDR3 reads CASSCNSGITEAFF. DNA of the CDR3: TGTGCCAGCAGTTGTAACTCAGGGATCACTGAAGCTTTCTTT. The chain uses TRBV6-5 and TRBJ1-1, with a tentative D call TRBD1 (5 bases). Per the germline V gene, CDR1 is MNHEY and CDR2 is SVGAGI. This CDR3 has 14 residues. Trimming shortened V by 4 bases and J by 4 bases, and 13 bases separated the two germline ends.

This chain links TRBV4-2 with TRBJ2-1; 8 bases are a match to TRBD2. Germline V gene lookup returns CDR1 LGHNA and CDR2 YNFKEQ. This CDR3 has 21 amino acids. J was trimmed by 6 bases and V by 0 bases; bases with no gene match: 22. In nucleotides, the CDR3 is TGTGCCAGCAGCCAAGATGGTTGGGTTAGCGGGATGGGGGTTGTCGGCAATGAGCAGTTCTTC. Translation gives CASSQDGWVSGMGVVGNEQFF.

V and J are TRBV9 and TRBJ1-5; maybe TRBD1 (6 bases). This CDR3 is 16 amino acids long. V dropped 3 bases and J dropped 0 bases, with 13 bases sitting between them. Germline-derived CDR1 and CDR2 are SGDLS and YYNGEE. CDR3 amino acids: CASSEGGRYSNQPQHF. The CDR3 nucleotides are TGTGCCAGCAGCGAGGGGGGGCGGTATAGCAATCAGCCCCAGCATTTT.

This clonotype was observed a handful of times. V usage is TRBV10-3 and J usage is TRBJ2-3, with D unresolved. This CDR3 spans 16 amino acids. V was cut by 5 bases and J by 0 bases, with 15 bases left in between. Per the germline V gene, CDR1 is ENHRY and CDR2 is SYGVKD. CDR3 amino acids: CAISRGPADSTDTQYF. The CDR3 coding sequence is TGTGCCATCAGTCGAGGACCCGCAGATAGCACAGATACGCAGTATTTT.

This clonotype was picked up a small number of times. The chain uses TRBV14 and TRBJ2-4; 8 bases map to TRBD1. The DNA matches TRBJ2-7 better at its end, which makes the J call doubtful. CDR1 is SGHDN and CDR2 is FVKESK in the germline V gene. CDR3 length: 14 amino acids. CDR3 sequence: CASSQVGQGGEQYF. The DNA of the CDR3 is TGTGCCAGCAGCCAAGTCGGACAGGGAGGCGAGCAGTACTTC.

This clonotype was counted between two and nine times. This chain links TRBV4-1 with TRBJ1-5; D may be TRBD1 (6 bases). With 0 bases removed from V and 7 bases from J, the gap between germline ends came to 10 bases. Germline V gene lookup returns CDR1 MGHRA and CDR2 YSYEKL. The CDR3 has 14 amino acids. Here the CDR3 reads CASSQETGSQPQHF. The CDR3 DNA sequence: TGCGCCAGCAGCCAAGAAACAGGGTCCCAGCCCCAGCATTTT.

The chain joins TRBV2 to TRBJ2-5; 7 bases fit TRBD1. The CDR3 loop spans 15 amino acids. Germline CDR1 SNHLY, CDR2 FYNNEI. V trimming: 3 bases; J trimming: 5 bases; junction bases outside the gene matches: 9. Here the CDR3 reads CASSDSRGRGETQYF. DNA of the CDR3: TGTGCCAGCAGTGATTCAAGGGGGCGCGGTGAGACCCAGTACTTC.

On this clonotype: One end of the junction varies from germline; a read error may be responsible. This chain links TRBV9 with TRBJ2-5; 8 bases line up with TRBD2. This CDR3 spans 14 amino acids. CDR1 is SGDLS, CDR2 YYNGEE, per germline. CDR3 region: CANSGASGLETQYF. CDR3 sequence (DNA): TGTGCCAACAGCGGGGCTAGCGGGTTGGAGACCCAGTACTTC.

This clonotype was detected a few times. The chain links TRBV5-1 to TRBJ2-3, with 15 nucleotides matching TRBD2. Trimming removed 5 bases from V and 0 bases from J; junction bases left unmatched: 7. This CDR3 is 18 amino acids long. CDR1 is SGHRS and CDR2 is YFSETQ in the germline V gene. The CDR3 loop reads CASSIGLAGGKSTDTQYF. The CDR3 nucleotides read TGCGCCAGCAGTATCGGACTAGCGGGAGGGAAGAGCACAGATACGCAGTATTTT.

In this sample, this clonotype turned up a few times. V is TRBV12-3 or TRBV12-4 and J is TRBJ2-7; D is perhaps TRBD1 (6 bases). The CDR3 extends over 15 amino acids. V lost 3 bases and J lost 4, with 16 bases in between. CDR3 DNA sequence: TGTGCCAGCAGTTTGGGGGCAGGCGGACTTTACGAGCAGTACTTC. Protein: CASSLGAGGLYEQYF.

The chain is built from TRBV20-1 and TRBJ2-3; D possibly matches TRBD1 or TRBD2 (6 bases each). The CDR3 extends over 14 amino acids. Trimming removed 3 bases at V and 2 bases at J, with 12 bases between. CDR1 is DFQATT and CDR2 is SNEGSKA in the germline V gene (reference sequence). DNA of the CDR3: TGCAGTGCTAGCGGGGGCGGTATCACAGATACGCAGTATTTT. Protein: CSASGGGITDTQYF.